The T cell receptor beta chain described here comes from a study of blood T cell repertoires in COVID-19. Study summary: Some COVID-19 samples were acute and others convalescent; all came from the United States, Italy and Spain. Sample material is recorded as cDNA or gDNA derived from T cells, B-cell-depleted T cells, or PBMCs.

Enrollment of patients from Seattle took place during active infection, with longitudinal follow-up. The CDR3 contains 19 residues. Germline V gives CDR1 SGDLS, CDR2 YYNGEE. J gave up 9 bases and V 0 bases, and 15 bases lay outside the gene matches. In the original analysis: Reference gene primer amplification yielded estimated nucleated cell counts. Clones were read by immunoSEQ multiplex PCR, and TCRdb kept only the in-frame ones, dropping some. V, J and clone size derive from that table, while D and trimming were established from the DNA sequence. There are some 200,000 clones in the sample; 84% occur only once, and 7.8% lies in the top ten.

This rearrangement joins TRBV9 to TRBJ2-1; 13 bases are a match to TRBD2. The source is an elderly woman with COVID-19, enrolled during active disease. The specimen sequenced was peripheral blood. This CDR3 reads CASSVENLGGLAGASEQFF. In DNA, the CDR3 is TGTGCCAGCAGCGTAGAAAATCTGGGTGGACTAGCGGGGGCATCTGAGCAGTTCTTC.